This T cell receptor (beta chain) was sequenced in a study of post-analysis software for immune sequencing data. Study details: In terms of disease course, relapsing-remitting, secondary progressive and progressive-relapsing multiple sclerosis were included.

Trimming pared 4 bases from V and 4 bases from J, leaving 13 bases between. This CDR3 has 14 residues. On this clonotype itself: The target antigen is unknown.

Presence of unique molecular identifiers characterized the TCR beta cDNA libraries. TCRdb passed the PCR reads through MiXCR, listing each CDR3 protein once. This table holds hundreds of thousands of distinct CDR3 sequences, about 44% found once. Study results and caveats: Normalized Chao1 diversity in multiple sclerosis patients fell significantly below that of controls. Relative to controls, patients had several TRBV segments at higher frequency, with TRBV5-6, TRBV5-1 and TRBV20-1 among these.

The sequenced material came from blood. The origin of this receptor is a girl aged 5-17 years with multiple sclerosis. The chain joins TRBV12-3 or TRBV12-4 to TRBJ1-1; D possibly corresponds to TRBD1 (6 bases). The CDR3 sequence: CASSSGTRGTEAFF. CDR3 DNA: TGTGCCAGCAGTTCAGGGACCAGGGGCACTGAAGCTTTCTTT.